A selection of T cell receptor beta chains follows, all from one sample in a study of blood T cells in healthy people across ages. TCRdb processed the 5' RACE reads anew with MiXCR; each CDR3 protein has one entry. This sample has roughly 860,000 distinct CDR3 sequences; around 62% occur once, and the top ten carry 25% to 30%. The sample comprised blood. Every receptor here comes from a young man in good health. Both conserved end residues are trimmed from each CDR3. Clone sizes are given selectively: once, few, many, or a class where the clone is expanded.

len: 13
abundance: NA
v_gene: TRBV7-6
j_gene: NA
CDR3aa: AGSSGSNQGYEQY

len: 11
abundance: NA
v_gene: TRBV11-2
j_gene: TRBJ2-3
CDR3aa: ASSLENTETQY

len: 14
abundance: NA
v_gene: TRBV7-9
j_gene: TRBJ2-1
CDR3aa: ASSSNRGETYNEQF

len: 12
abundance: few
v_gene: TRBV29-1
j_gene: TRBJ2-7
CDR3aa: SVEWAGKGNEQY

len: 15
abundance: NA
v_gene: TRBV5-5
j_gene: TRBJ1-4
CDR3aa: ASSLAGALTTNEKLF

len: 11
abundance: NA
v_gene: TRBV6-2/TRBV6-3
j_gene: TRBJ2-7
CDR3aa: ASSTERGNEQY

len: 13
abundance: once
v_gene: TRBV7-2
j_gene: TRBJ2-3
CDR3aa: ASSISGGPTDTQY

len: 10
abundance: many
v_gene: TRBV28
j_gene: TRBJ2-7
CDR3aa: ASSLNTYEQY

len: 10
abundance: NA
v_gene: TRBV7-2
j_gene: TRBJ2-2
CDR3aa: ASAGGTGELF

len: 11
abundance: NA
v_gene: TRBV7-2
j_gene: TRBJ2-3
CDR3aa: ASSRAGVDTQY

len: 12
abundance: NA
v_gene: TRBV6-4
j_gene: NA
CDR3aa: ASSDSTGGNEQY

len: 14
abundance: few
v_gene: TRBV28
j_gene: TRBJ2-7
CDR3aa: ASSLPFSGGDYEQY

len: 12
abundance: NA
v_gene: TRBV4-1
j_gene: TRBJ2-7
CDR3aa: AGSQGGGGYEQY

len: 10
abundance: NA
v_gene: TRBV2
j_gene: TRBJ2-3
CDR3aa: AGRQGSDTQY

len: 12
abundance: NA
v_gene: TRBV28
j_gene: TRBJ2-5
CDR3aa: ASSPHMGQETQY

len: 12
abundance: NA
v_gene: TRBV7-9
j_gene: TRBJ1-2
CDR3aa: ASSLGPGGLDYT

len: 13
abundance: NA
v_gene: TRBV5-1
j_gene: TRBJ2-1
CDR3aa: ASSLAGITNNEQF

len: 13
abundance: NA
v_gene: TRBV6-2/TRBV6-3
j_gene: TRBJ2-3
CDR3aa: ASSYAGSSTDTQY

len: 10
abundance: many
v_gene: TRBV5-1
j_gene: TRBJ2-5
CDR3aa: ASSSGQETQY

len: 13
abundance: NA
v_gene: TRBV12-3/TRBV12-4
j_gene: TRBJ1-2
CDR3aa: AGSLSPILVPDYT

len: 14
abundance: few
v_gene: TRBV4-1
j_gene: TRBJ2-5
CDR3aa: ASSQVGTGAKETQY

len: 15
abundance: NA
v_gene: TRBV4-3
j_gene: TRBJ2-7
CDR3aa: ASSQGTGTGVPYEQY

len: 13
abundance: NA
v_gene: TRBV28
j_gene: TRBJ2-6
CDR3aa: ASNGLSSGANVLT

len: 13
abundance: NA
v_gene: TRBV20-1
j_gene: TRBJ1-4
CDR3aa: SAIDRGGTNEKLF

len: 13
abundance: NA
v_gene: TRBV7-9
j_gene: TRBJ2-7
CDR3aa: ASSKGTIEVYEQY

len: 12
abundance: NA
v_gene: TRBV20-1
j_gene: TRBJ2-2
CDR3aa: SARDRSNTGELF

len: 12
abundance: NA
v_gene: TRBV29-1
j_gene: TRBJ2-7
CDR3aa: SAYLTGPWDEQY

len: 13
abundance: few
v_gene: TRBV7-2
j_gene: TRBJ1-6
CDR3aa: ASSFIRGHNSPLH

len: 14
abundance: few
v_gene: TRBV12-3/TRBV12-4
j_gene: TRBJ2-1
CDR3aa: ASSFPGQGEVDEQF

len: 14
abundance: NA
v_gene: TRBV3-1
j_gene: TRBJ2-7
CDR3aa: ASSQAGQGSVGEQY

len: 13
abundance: once
v_gene: TRBV9
j_gene: TRBJ2-1
CDR3aa: ASSATTLGFWEQF

len: 13
abundance: NA
v_gene: TRBV4-2
j_gene: TRBJ2-5
CDR3aa: ASSPSWEYQETQY

len: 12
abundance: NA
v_gene: TRBV11-2
j_gene: TRBJ2-5
CDR3aa: ASSPSGGPNEQY

len: 10
abundance: NA
v_gene: TRBV25-1
j_gene: TRBJ2-7
CDR3aa: ASSMLGDEQY

len: 13
abundance: NA
v_gene: TRBV4-2
j_gene: TRBJ1-6
CDR3aa: ASSQEQSANSPLH

len: 13
abundance: NA
v_gene: TRBV3-1
j_gene: TRBJ1-5
CDR3aa: ASSQGHSSNQPQH

len: 11
abundance: NA
v_gene: TRBV12-3/TRBV12-4
j_gene: TRBJ2-3
CDR3aa: ASSLLPTDTQY

len: 11
abundance: NA
v_gene: TRBV20-1
j_gene: NA
CDR3aa: SASYSLWNEQY

len: 15
abundance: once
v_gene: TRBV28
j_gene: TRBJ2-4
CDR3aa: ASSISSGSLAKNIQY

len: 13
abundance: NA
v_gene: TRBV5-1
j_gene: TRBJ2-7
CDR3aa: ASSLPGENRYEQY

len: 10
abundance: NA
v_gene: TRBV20-1
j_gene: TRBJ2-1
CDR3aa: SARDPRNEQF